This section outlines one T cell receptor beta chain sequence together with its context. This sample stems from a study of blood T cell repertoires in COVID-19. Turning to the study itself: Material from acute and convalescent COVID-19 was sourced from the United States, Italy and Spain. Sources were T cells, B-cell-depleted T cells, or PBMCs; the material itself was cDNA or gDNA.

Those enrolled, adults aged roughly 18 to 89 years, came from about two dozen US areas. In the original workflow: Amplification with reference gene primers provided the estimates of nucleated cell counts. Only in-frame clones appear in the TCRdb table, and some are missing; sequencing was by immunoSEQ multiplex PCR. The D gene and trimming were derived from the DNA, and the V and J assignments and clone size from that table. The data contain about 170,000 clones, roughly 84% of them singletons. Trimming left V 2 bases short and J 10 bases short, with 12 bases between. The CDR3 is 13 amino acids. The source of this sequence is a man aged 50 to 60 who had recovered from COVID-19. Sample: PBMCs or T cells enriched from blood (not recorded which). The chain uses TRBV12-3 or TRBV12-4 and TRBJ2-1; D may be TRBD2 (5 bases). This CDR3 is CASSLSASREQFF. CDR3 nucleotides: TGTGCCAGCAGTTTAAGCGCTAGCCGGGAGCAGTTCTTC.